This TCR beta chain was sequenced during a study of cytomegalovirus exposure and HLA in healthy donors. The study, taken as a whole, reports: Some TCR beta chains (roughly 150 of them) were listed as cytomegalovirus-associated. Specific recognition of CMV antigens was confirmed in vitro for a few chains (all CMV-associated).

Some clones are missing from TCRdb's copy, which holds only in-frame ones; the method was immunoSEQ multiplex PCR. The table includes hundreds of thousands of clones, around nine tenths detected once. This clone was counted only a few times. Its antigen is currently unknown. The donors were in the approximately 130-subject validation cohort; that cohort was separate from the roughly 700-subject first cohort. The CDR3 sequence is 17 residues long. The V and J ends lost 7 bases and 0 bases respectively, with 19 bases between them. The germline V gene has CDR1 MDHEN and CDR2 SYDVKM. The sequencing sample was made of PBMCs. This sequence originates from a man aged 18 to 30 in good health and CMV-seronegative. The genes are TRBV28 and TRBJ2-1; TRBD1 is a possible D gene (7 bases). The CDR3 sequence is CASTSAGQKSSYNEQFF. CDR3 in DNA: TGTGCCAGCACCTCCGCGGGACAGAAGAGCTCCTACAATGAGCAGTTCTTC.